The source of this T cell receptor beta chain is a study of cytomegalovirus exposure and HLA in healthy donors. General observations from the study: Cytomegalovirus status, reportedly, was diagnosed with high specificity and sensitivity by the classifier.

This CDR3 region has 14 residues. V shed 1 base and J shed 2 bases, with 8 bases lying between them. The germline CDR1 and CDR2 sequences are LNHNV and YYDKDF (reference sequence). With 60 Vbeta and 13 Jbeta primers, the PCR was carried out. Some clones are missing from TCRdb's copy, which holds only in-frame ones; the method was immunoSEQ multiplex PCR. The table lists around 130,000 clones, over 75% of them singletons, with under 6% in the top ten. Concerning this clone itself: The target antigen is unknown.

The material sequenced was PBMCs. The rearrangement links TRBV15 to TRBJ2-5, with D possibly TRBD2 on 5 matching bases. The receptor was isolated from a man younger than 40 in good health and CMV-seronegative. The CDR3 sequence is CATSRVGVQETQYF. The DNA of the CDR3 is TGTGCCACCAGCAGAGTCGGGGTTCAAGAGACCCAGTACTTC.